The 4 T cell receptor beta chains reported below all come from one sample, sequenced in a study of early T cells in non-severe SARS-CoV-2 infection. MiXCR, run by TCRdb on the 5' RACE reads, gives a single entry per CDR3 protein. The sample contains about 55,000 distinct CDR3 sequences, about 12% of which appear only once. The material was whole blood, obtained at baseline. The receptor set was obtained from an adult who was a healthcare worker with PCR-confirmed SARS-CoV-2 infection or an uninfected control (not recorded which).

The V gene is TRBV11-2, the J gene TRBJ2-5, with 9 bases lining up with TRBD1. CDR1 is SGHAT, CDR2 FQNNGV, per germline. This CDR3 spans 15 amino acids. The V segment lost 2 bases and the J segment 5 bases; nucleotides outside the gene matches: 6. This CDR3 is CASSLPKTGGETQYF. As DNA, the CDR3 is TGTGCCAGCAGCTTACCAAAAACAGGGGGCGAGACCCAGTACTTC.

The chain carries TRBV6-2 or TRBV6-3 and TRBJ1-6; 8 positions match TRBD1. J gave up 6 bases and V 7 bases, and 5 bases lay outside the gene matches. CDR3 length: 14 residues. In germline, CDR1 is MNHEY, CDR2 SVGEGT. The CDR3 nucleotides read TGTGCCAGCATCACGGACAGGGTTAATTCACCCCTCCACTTT. Translation: CASITDRVNSPLHF.

This clonotype was seen ten or more times. This chain connects TRBV9 to TRBJ1-3, with D unresolved. The CDR3 sequence is 16 residues long. With 2 bases removed from V and 0 bases from J, the gap between germline ends came to 12 bases. Per the germline V gene, CDR1 is SGDLS and CDR2 is YYNGEE. For the CDR3, the DNA is TGTGCCAGCAGCGTCAGCCTAGGAGGCTCTGGAAACACCATATATTTT. Translating gives CASSVSLGGSGNTIYF.

This clonotype was seen many times. The V and J genes are TRBV20-1 and TRBJ1-1, with 9 bases fitting TRBD1. CDR3 length: 16 residues. Germline CDR1 is DFQATT and CDR2 is SNEGSKA (reference sequence). The V and J ends lost 4 bases and 5 bases, in that order; junction bases with no gene match: 14. The CDR3 sequence: CSATLRVGTGTTEAFF. DNA of the CDR3: TGCAGTGCTACCTTAAGAGTAGGGACAGGGACAACTGAAGCTTTCTTT.